Described below is a single T cell receptor (beta chain) sequence and its context. The target antigen is unknown. It was with 60 Vbeta and 13 Jbeta primers that the PCR ran. TCRdb's table, derived via immunoSEQ multiplex PCR, lists solely in-frame clones and lacks some. This table holds under 150,000 clones, over 70% found once. The data were taken from a study of cytomegalovirus exposure and HLA in healthy donors. The CDR3 spans 14 residues. V dropped 4 bases and J dropped 4; count of bases not matched to a gene: 6. Germline loops: CDR1 KGHSH, CDR2 LQKENI. Study-wide results and caveats: The authors enumerated 164 TCR beta chains as linked to cytomegalovirus. Later analysis reportedly placed an Asian-associated ancestry cluster below the roughly 700-donor mean in N-insertions. Follow-up analysis later connected one missense variant in DCLRE1C with trimming of TCR beta V- and J-genes. In presence/absence analyses, roughly uniform sequencing depth across donors was assumed.

The clonotype comes from a woman aged 18-29 years in good health and CMV-seronegative. The V call is TRBV18, the J call TRBJ2-5; 7 nucleotides agree with TRBD2. The sequenced sample consisted of PBMCs. In DNA form, the CDR3 reads TGTGCCAGCTCACGCTCGACTAGCAGAGAGACCCAGTACTTC. Translation: CASSRSTSRETQYF. The full variable domain, its missing parts supplied by reference TRBV18 and TRBJ2-5, is NAGVMQNPRHLVRRRGQEARLRCSPMKGHSHVYWYRQLPEEGLKFMVYLQKENIIDESGMPKERFSAEFPKEGPSILRIQQVVRGDSAAYFCASSRSTSRETQYFGPGTRLLVL.